The 26 T cell receptor beta chains given below trace back to one sample, sequenced in a study of blood T cells in healthy people across ages. A second about 6 to 12 cycle PCR used barcoded and J-beta primers. TCRdb redid the calling of the 5' RACE reads with MiXCR, one entry per CDR3 protein. Of some 790,000 distinct CDR3 sequences listed, 25% to 35% are singletons. Material: blood. The receptor set was obtained from a woman of 80 years or more in good health.

V usage is TRBV12-3 or TRBV12-4 and J usage is TRBJ1-5; weak D call: TRBD1 (5 bases). V was cut by 10 bases and J by 4 bases, with 11 bases left in between. This CDR3 is 12 amino acids long. Written as DNA, the CDR3 is TGTGCCACCTCTAACAGGAATCAGCCCCAGCATTTT. As protein: CATSNRNQPQHF.

The chain uses TRBV11-2 and TRBJ2-7; the D is unclear. V was shortened by 5 bases and J by 2 bases, with 10 bases between the two germline ends. CDR3 length: 13 residues. In germline, CDR1 is SGHAT, CDR2 FQNNGV. The CDR3 spells CASSPDPTYEQYF. Written as DNA, the CDR3 is TGTGCCAGCAGCCCCGACCCCACCTACGAGCAGTACTTC.

The chain joins TRBV12-3 or TRBV12-4 to TRBJ1-2; D not resolved. V lost 6 bases and J lost 8, with 16 bases in between. This CDR3 region has 13 residues. The CDR3 nucleotides are TGTGCCAGCAGAACCAACCCTAAGGAAGGCTACACCTTC. This translates into CASRTNPKEGYTF.

This clonotype was observed many times. V is TRBV20-1 and J is TRBJ2-1; weak D call: TRBD2 (6 bases). V was trimmed by 3 bases and J by 8 bases, leaving 20 bases between them. Germline V gene sequence: CDR1 DFQATT, CDR2 SNEGSKA (reference sequence). The CDR3 has 15 amino acids. The CDR3 sequence is CSARAGLSNKDEQFF. CDR3 DNA: TGCAGTGCTAGGGCGGGGCTCTCCAACAAAGATGAGCAGTTCTTC.

V gene TRBV6-6 combines with J gene TRBJ2-7; D gene ambiguous. With 1 base removed from V and 0 bases from J, the gap between germline ends came to 10 bases. The CDR3 runs to 15 residues. Germline V CDR1 and CDR2: MNHNY, SVGAGI (reference sequence). The CDR3 protein is CASSYLARSSYEQYF. The CDR3 bases are TGTGCCAGCAGTTACTTAGCCCGCAGCTCCTACGAGCAGTACTTC.

Many counts were recorded for this clonotype. The chain recombines TRBV6-5 with TRBJ1-1; D possibly corresponds to TRBD1 (6 bases). V lost 4 bases and J lost 5, with 17 bases in between. Germline V gene data show CDR1 as MNHEY and CDR2 as SVGAGI. The CDR3 runs to 15 residues. In nucleotides, the CDR3 is TGTGCCAGCAGTTTGGAGCAGGGAAGGGGGACTGAAGCTTTCTTT. This gives the protein CASSLEQGRGTEAFF.

V and J are TRBV4-3 and TRBJ1-1, with D tentatively TRBD1 (5 bases). This CDR3 contains 16 residues. CDR1 LGHNA and CDR2 YSLEER come from the germline V gene. V gave up 3 bases and J gave up 1 base, with 15 bases separating them. Written as DNA, the CDR3 is TGCGCCAGCAGCCAGACAGTGAACTACAAGAACACTGAAGCTTTCTTT. This translates into CASSQTVNYKNTEAFF.

This clonotype was counted only a few times. V gene TRBV3-1 combines with J gene TRBJ2-5; D possibly matches TRBD1 or TRBD2 (5 bases each). The germline CDR1 and CDR2 sequences are LGHDT and YNNKEL (reference sequence). CDR3 size: 16 residues. Deletions cut 4 bases from V and 4 bases from J, with 19 bases between. The CDR3 bases are TGTGCCAGCAGCCCGCCCGGGGCCTCGGGGCTAGAGACCCAGTACTTC. Translation: CASSPPGASGLETQYF.

The rearrangement links TRBV7-2 to TRBJ2-1, with 13 bases matching TRBD2. Germline CDR1 and CDR2: SGHTA and FQGNSA. The CDR3 runs 15 residues. V dropped 6 bases and J dropped 5; count of bases not matched to a gene: 4. The CDR3 sequence is CASRAGLAGNNEQFF. The CDR3 coding sequence is TGTGCCAGCAGGGCGGGACTAGCGGGGAACAATGAGCAGTTCTTC.

CDR3 nucleotide sequence: TGTGCCAGCAGACCTAACGCAGATGTGCAGTATTTT. This codes for CASRPNADVQYF. The chain recombines TRBV12-3 or TRBV12-4 with TRBJ2-3; D unclear. The length of the CDR3 is 12 residues. With 6 bases removed from V and 11 bases from J, the gap between germline ends came to 15 bases.

The chain joins TRBV4-2 to TRBJ2-6; D not resolved. The V end was cut by 3 bases, the J end by 1 base, with 10 bases between. CDR1 LGHNA and CDR2 YNFKEQ come from the germline V gene. The CDR3 extends over 16 amino acids. The CDR3, as DNA: TGTGCCAGCAGCCAGGGTCCTTTTTCTGGGGCCAACGTCCTGACTTTC. Its translation is CASSQGPFSGANVLTF.

This clonotype was seen a few times. A much bigger clone sits one base away, suggesting this may be a read error. The chain recombines TRBV7-9 with TRBJ2-5; 10 positions agree with TRBD1. The V gene end was trimmed by 5 bases and the J gene end by 11 bases; junction bases not matched to a gene: 17. Germline lookup yields CDR1 SEHNR and CDR2 FQNEAQ (reference sequence). The CDR3 sequence is 16 residues long. CDR3 sequence: CASSAHRDRGMGEQYF. The CDR3 region has the DNA TGTGCCAGCAGCGCACACCGGGACAGGGGTATGGGTGAGCAGTACTTC.

This clonotype was seen many times. The rearrangement joins TRBV29-1 to TRBJ2-5; D possibly uses TRBD1 or TRBD2 (5 bases each). Germline V gene lookup returns CDR1 SQVTM and CDR2 ANQGSEA. The CDR3 length is 12 residues. Trimming left V 3 bases short and J 5 bases short, with 10 bases between. The CDR3 DNA is TGCAGCGTTGAGGGGGTGGGGGAGACCCAGTACTTC. It is translated as CSVEGVGETQYF. Together with reference TRBV29-1 and TRBJ2-5, the CDR3 gives the full variable domain: SAVISQKPSRDICQRGTSLTIQCQVDSQVTMMFWYRQQPGQSLTLIATANQGSEATYESGFVIDKFPISRPNLTFSTLTVSNMSPEDSSIYLCSVEGVGETQYFGPGTRLLVL.

This clonotype has ten or more counts. This chain connects TRBV11-2 to TRBJ1-1, with D perhaps TRBD1 (6 bases). Germline CDR1 and CDR2: SGHAT and FQNNGV. The CDR3 has 16 residues. Trimming took 5 bases from V and 1 from J, leaving 17 bases between them. The CDR3 spells CASSARGGHQNTEAFF. DNA of the CDR3: TGTGCCAGCAGCGCCCGCGGGGGACACCAGAACACTGAAGCTTTCTTT.

The chain couples TRBV7-2 to TRBJ2-7; 7 bases line up with TRBD1. The ends lost 6 bases at V and 2 bases at J; junction bases unmatched: 10. The CDR3 spans 15 residues. Germline CDR1 SGHTA, CDR2 FQGNSA. This CDR3 reads CASSPRTGNTYEQYF. CDR3 in DNA: TGTGCCAGCAGTCCGAGGACAGGTAATACCTACGAGCAGTACTTC.

CDR3 amino acids: CASSDQGGNSPLHF. In nucleotides, the CDR3 is TGTGCCAGCAGTGACCAGGGAGGCAATTCACCCCTCCACTTT. The J gene is TRBJ1-6, the V gene TRBV2; D perhaps matches TRBD1 (5 bases). V was pared by 3 bases and J by 7 bases, with 10 bases between. CDR1 and CDR2 from the germline V gene are SNHLY and FYNNEI. This CDR3 spans 14 amino acids. Full variable domain (missing parts from reference TRBV2 and TRBJ1-6): EPEVTQTPSHQVTQMGQEVILRCVPISNHLYFYWYRQILGQKVEFLVSFYNNEISEKSEIFDDQFSVERPDGSNFTLKIRSTKLEDSAMYFCASSDQGGNSPLHFGNGTRLTVT.

This clonotype was detected only a few times. The rearrangement links TRBV3-1 to TRBJ2-1, with 9 bases lining up with TRBD2. The CDR3 covers 16 residues. V was pared by 4 bases and J by 7 bases, with 11 bases of the junction left unmatched. Germline CDR1 and CDR2: LGHDT and YNNKEL (reference sequence). This CDR3 reads CASSLEGRGGQNEQFF. As DNA, the CDR3 is TGTGCCAGCAGCCTAGAAGGGCGGGGGGGCCAGAATGAGCAGTTCTTC.

This clonotype showed up many times. This sequence joins TRBV7-2 and TRBJ2-1; the D gene is possibly TRBD1 (5 bases). The CDR3 has 15 residues. V was pared by 4 bases and J by 8 bases, with 18 bases between. CDR1 and CDR2 from the germline V gene are SGHTA and FQGNSA. The CDR3 DNA is TGTGCCAGCAGCTCACCAGGGATCCCCCATTATGAGCAGTTCTTC. Residues: CASSSPGIPHYEQFF.

This clonotype came up many times. The chain has TRBV25-1 and TRBJ1-4, with D hard to call. There are 14 residues in the CDR3. Germline V gene sequence: CDR1 MGHDK, CDR2 SYGVNS. Trimming cost V 1 base and J 8 bases, with 11 bases left between them. The CDR3 DNA is TGTGCCAGCAGTGAATCCGGGAGCGGCGAAAAACTGTTTTTT. This encodes CASSESGSGEKLFF.

At least ten counts were recorded for this clonotype. The chain couples TRBV5-1 to TRBJ1-2, with D uncertain. V gave up 0 bases and J gave up 3 bases, with 6 bases separating them. Germline V gene sequence: CDR1 SGHRS, CDR2 YFSETQ. This CDR3 has 13 amino acids. The DNA for the CDR3 is TGCGCCAGCAGCTTGGACCAGGACTATGGCTACACCTTC. Protein: CASSLDQDYGYTF. The entire variable domain, with the rest obtained from reference TRBV5-1 and TRBJ1-2, is as follows: KAGVTQTPRYLIKTRGQQVTLSCSPISGHRSVSWYQQTPGQGLQFLFEYFSETQRNKGNFPGRFSGRQFSNSRSEMNVSTLELGDSALYLCASSLDQDYGYTFGSGTRLTVV.

This clonotype occurred many times. V gene TRBV30 combines with J gene TRBJ2-1, with no clear D. The CDR3 runs to 11 residues. Germline CDR1 reads GTSNPN; CDR2 reads SVGIG (reference sequence). Trimming left V 0 bases short and J 8 bases short, with 5 bases between. Here the CDR3 reads CAWSVLDEQFF. CDR3 sequence (DNA): TGTGCCTGGAGTGTACTGGATGAGCAGTTCTTC.

A word on this clonotype: Sequence at one end of the junction differs from germline and may be a read error. V is TRBV12-3 or TRBV12-4 and J is TRBJ2-3; TRBD2 matches at 7 bases. CDR3 length: 16 residues. The CDR3 bases are TGTGCCAGCAGTTTAGAGTTGAGCGGGGTAGCAGATGCGCAGTATTTT. Amino acid sequence: CASSLELSGVADAQYF.

The chain joins TRBV20-1 to TRBJ2-1; a weak D match, TRBD1 (7 bases). This CDR3 contains 14 residues. Germline V gene data show CDR1 as DFQATT and CDR2 as SNEGSKA (reference sequence). V lost 5 bases and J lost 1, with 12 bases in between. In DNA form, the CDR3 reads TGCAGTGCTGGGGGGACAGTGTCCTACAATGAGCAGTTCTTC. Translation: CSAGGTVSYNEQFF.

This clonotype was found a few times. V usage is TRBV12-3 or TRBV12-4 and J usage is TRBJ1-5, with D tentatively TRBD1 (5 bases). Trimming pared 2 bases from V and 5 bases from J, leaving 13 bases between. The CDR3 extends over 15 amino acids. The CDR3 DNA reads as TGTGCCAGCAGTTTACGGGCAGGGAAAGATCAGCCCCAGCATTTT. Protein: CASSLRAGKDQPQHF.

This clonotype was counted many times. This chain links TRBV5-4 with TRBJ2-7; D is unresolved. V was clipped by 3 bases and J by 3 bases, with 10 bases between them. CDR3 size: 13 residues. Per germline, CDR1 SGHNT and CDR2 YYREEE (reference sequence). DNA for the CDR3: TGTGCCAGCAGCTCGAGTATGCTCTACGAGCAGTACTTC. Its protein product is CASSSSMLYEQYF.

A few counts support this clonotype. The chain uses TRBV5-1 and TRBJ2-3; 8 bases are shared with TRBD2. The CDR3 sequence is 17 residues long. V shed 3 bases, J shed 2 bases, and the junction held 11 bases outside the gene matches. Germline loops: CDR1 SGHRS, CDR2 YFSETQ. CDR3 residues: CASSSPFAGGPTDTQYF. The CDR3 bases are TGCGCCAGCAGCTCGCCTTTTGCGGGGGGCCCCACAGATACGCAGTATTTT.